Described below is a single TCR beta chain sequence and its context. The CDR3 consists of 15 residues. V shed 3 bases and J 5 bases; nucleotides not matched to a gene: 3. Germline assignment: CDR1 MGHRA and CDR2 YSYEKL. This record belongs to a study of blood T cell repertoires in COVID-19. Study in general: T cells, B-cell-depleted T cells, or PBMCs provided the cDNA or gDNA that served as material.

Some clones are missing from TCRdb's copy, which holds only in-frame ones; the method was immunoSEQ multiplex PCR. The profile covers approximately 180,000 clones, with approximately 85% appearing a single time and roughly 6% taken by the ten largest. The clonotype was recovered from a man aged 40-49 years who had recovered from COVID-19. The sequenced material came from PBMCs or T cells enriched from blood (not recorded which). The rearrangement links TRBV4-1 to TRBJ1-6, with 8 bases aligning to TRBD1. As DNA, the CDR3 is TGCGCCAGCAGCCAGGGGGACAGGAATAATTCACCCCTCCACTTT. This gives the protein CASSQGDRNNSPLHF.